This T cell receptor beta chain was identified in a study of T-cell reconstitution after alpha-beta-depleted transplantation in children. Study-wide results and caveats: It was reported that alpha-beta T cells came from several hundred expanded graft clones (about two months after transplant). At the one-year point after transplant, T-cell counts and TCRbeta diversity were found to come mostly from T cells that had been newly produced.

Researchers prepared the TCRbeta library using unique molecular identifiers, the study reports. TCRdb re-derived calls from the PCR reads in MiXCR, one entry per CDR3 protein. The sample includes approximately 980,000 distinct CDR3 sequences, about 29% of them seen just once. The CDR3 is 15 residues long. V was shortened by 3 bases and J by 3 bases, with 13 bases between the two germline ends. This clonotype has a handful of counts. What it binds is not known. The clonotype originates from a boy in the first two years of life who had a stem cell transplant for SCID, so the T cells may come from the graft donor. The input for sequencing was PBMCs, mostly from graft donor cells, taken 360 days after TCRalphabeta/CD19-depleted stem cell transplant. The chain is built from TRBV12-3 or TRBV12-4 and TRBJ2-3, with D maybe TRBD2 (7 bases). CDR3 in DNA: TGTGCCAGCAGTTTTGGGGGGGCTTGGACAGATACGCAGTATTTT. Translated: CASSFGGAWTDTQYF.